This TCR beta chain emerged from a study of OX40 agonist ivuxolimab in advanced cancers. Background on the study: Three patients got partial responses; one had hepatocellular carcinoma and two had cutaneous melanoma.

Data came from immunoSEQ multiplex PCR; TCRdb stores just in-frame clones and leaves some out. This sample has tens of thousands of clones, with about 85% found just once. CDR3 length: 15 amino acids. Germline CDR1 SGDLS, CDR2 YYNGEE. The ends were cut back, 0 bases at V and 0 bases at J, with 7 bases in the middle. The chain links TRBV9 to TRBJ1-3; D might be TRBD1 (5 bases). This specimen consisted of CD4+ or CD8+ T cells sorted from blood, obtained in a trial of the OX40 agonist ivuxolimab. The clonotype originates from an adult with an advanced solid tumor such as melanoma, head and neck, liver or kidney cancer. The CDR3 nucleotides are TGTGCCAGCAGCGTAGGGGGGAACTCTGGAAACACCATATATTTT. As protein: CASSVGGNSGNTIYF.